This T cell receptor beta chain comes out of a study of beta chain features in type 1 diabetes. Study in general: Cell yields, gender and age were similar in healthy donors and patients. Study-level results: Across all four CD4+ subsets, people with type 1 diabetes showed modestly shorter TCRB CDR3s.

This clone was recorded once. What it binds is unknown. Looked up from germline, CDR1 is MNHEY and CDR2 is SVGAGI. Trimming took off 6 bases at V and 5 bases at J, with 14 bases between the two ends. This CDR3 region has 14 residues. Isolated RNA was reverse transcribed in full, so expressed TCRB transcripts were sequenced. Profiling relied on immunoSEQ multiplex PCR, and the TCRdb table lists in-frame clones only, not all of them. In the table there are fewer than 400,000 clones, 7% to 10% of which are singletons. Sequenced: central memory CD4+ T cells from blood. The sequence came from a man aged 25-40 years with type 1 diabetes. This chain joins TRBV6-5 and TRBJ2-4; possible D gene TRBD2, 5 bases. CDR3 region: CASSGADLQNIQYF. CDR3 DNA sequence: TGTGCCAGCAGCGGAGCGGATCTCCAAAACATTCAGTACTTC.